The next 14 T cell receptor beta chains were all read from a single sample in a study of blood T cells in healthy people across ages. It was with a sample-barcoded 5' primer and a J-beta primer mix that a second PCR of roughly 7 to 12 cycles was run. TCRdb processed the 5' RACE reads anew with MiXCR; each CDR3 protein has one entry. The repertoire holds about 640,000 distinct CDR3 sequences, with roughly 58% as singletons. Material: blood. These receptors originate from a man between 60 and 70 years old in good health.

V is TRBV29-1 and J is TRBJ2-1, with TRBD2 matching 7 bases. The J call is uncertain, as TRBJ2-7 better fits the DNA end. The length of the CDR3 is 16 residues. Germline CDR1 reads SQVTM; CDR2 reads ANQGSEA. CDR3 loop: CSIAKGRGSSYNEQYF. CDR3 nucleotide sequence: TGCAGCATAGCAAAAGGGCGGGGGAGCTCCTACAATGAGCAGTACTTC.

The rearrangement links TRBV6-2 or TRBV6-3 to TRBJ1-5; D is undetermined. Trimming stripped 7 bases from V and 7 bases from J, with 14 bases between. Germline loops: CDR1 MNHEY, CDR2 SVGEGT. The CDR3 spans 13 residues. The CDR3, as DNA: TGTGCCAGCACCCCGAACGTGGCACAGCCCCAGCATTTT. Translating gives CASTPNVAQPQHF.

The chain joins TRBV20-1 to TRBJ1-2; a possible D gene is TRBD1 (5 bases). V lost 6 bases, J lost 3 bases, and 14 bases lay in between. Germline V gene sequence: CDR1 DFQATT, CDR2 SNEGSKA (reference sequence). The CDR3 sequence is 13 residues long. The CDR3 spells CSANRGRDYGYTF. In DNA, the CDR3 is TGCAGTGCCAACCGGGGCAGGGACTATGGCTACACCTTC.

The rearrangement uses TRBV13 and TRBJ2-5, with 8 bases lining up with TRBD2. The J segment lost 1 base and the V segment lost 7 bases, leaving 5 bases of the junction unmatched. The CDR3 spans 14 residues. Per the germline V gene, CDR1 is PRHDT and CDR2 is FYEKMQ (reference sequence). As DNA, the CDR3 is TGTGCCAGCACGAGCGGGGGATTCCAAGAGACCCAGTACTTC. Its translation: CASTSGGFQETQYF.

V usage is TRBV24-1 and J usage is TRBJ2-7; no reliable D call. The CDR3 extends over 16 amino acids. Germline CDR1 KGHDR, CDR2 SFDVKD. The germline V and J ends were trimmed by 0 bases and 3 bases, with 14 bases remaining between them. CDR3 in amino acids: CATSDLLGGKGYEQYF. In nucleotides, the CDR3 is TGTGCCACCAGTGATTTGCTGGGTGGGAAGGGCTACGAGCAGTACTTC.

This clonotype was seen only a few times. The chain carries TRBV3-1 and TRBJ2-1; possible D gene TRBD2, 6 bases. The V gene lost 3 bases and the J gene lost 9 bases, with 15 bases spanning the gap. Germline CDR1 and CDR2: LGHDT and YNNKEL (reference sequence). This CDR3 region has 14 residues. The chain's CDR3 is CASSQSSLASEQFF. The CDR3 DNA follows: TGTGCCAGCAGCCAGTCCTCACTAGCTAGTGAGCAGTTCTTC.

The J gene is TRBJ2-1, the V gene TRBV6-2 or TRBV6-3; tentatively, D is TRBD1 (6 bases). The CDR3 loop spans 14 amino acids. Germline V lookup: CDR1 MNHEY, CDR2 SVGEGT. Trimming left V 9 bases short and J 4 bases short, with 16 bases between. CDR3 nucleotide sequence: TGTGCCAGTTCCGGGACAAGGTTTTACAATGAGCAGTTCTTC. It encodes CASSGTRFYNEQFF.

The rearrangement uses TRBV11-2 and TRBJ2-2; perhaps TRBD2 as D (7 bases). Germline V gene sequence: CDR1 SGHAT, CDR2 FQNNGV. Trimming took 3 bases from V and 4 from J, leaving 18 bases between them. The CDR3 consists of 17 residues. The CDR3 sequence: CASSLGASGSLTGELFF. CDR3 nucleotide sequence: TGTGCCAGCAGCTTGGGGGCTAGCGGATCCCTCACCGGGGAGCTGTTTTTT.

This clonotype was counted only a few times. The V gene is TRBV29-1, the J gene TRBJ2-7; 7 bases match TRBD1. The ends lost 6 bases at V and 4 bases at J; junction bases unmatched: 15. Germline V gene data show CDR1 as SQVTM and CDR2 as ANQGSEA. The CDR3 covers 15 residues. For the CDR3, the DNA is TGCAGCGTCCGGATCTACAGGGGAGCGAGGTACGAGCAGTACTTC. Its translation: CSVRIYRGARYEQYF.

The CDR3 spells CASSQEIGGTAHNSPLHF. CDR3 nucleotides: TGTGCCAGCAGCCAAGAGATTGGCGGGACAGCCCATAATTCACCCCTCCACTTT. V and J are TRBV4-2 and TRBJ1-6; 7 bases are a match to TRBD1. Germline V gives CDR1 LGHNA, CDR2 YNFKEQ. V shed 0 bases and J 5 bases; nucleotides not matched to a gene: 10. The CDR3 covers 18 residues.

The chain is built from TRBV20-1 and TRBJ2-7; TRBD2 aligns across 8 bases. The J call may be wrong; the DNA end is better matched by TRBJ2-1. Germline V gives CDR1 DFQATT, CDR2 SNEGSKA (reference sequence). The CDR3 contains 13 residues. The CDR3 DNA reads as TGCAGTGCCCCGGGGGGGCCCTACAATGAGCAGTTCTTC. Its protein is CSAPGGPYNEQFF.

The chain's CDR3 is CASSLTATRTDTQYF. The CDR3 bases are TGTGCCAGCAGCTTGACAGCCACACGCACAGATACGCAGTATTTT. J is TRBJ2-3 and V is TRBV7-2, with a possible D match to TRBD1 (5 bases). Trimming took off 3 bases at V and 1 base at J, with 11 bases between the two ends. Germline V gene lookup returns CDR1 SGHTA and CDR2 FQGNSA. The CDR3 is 15 amino acids.

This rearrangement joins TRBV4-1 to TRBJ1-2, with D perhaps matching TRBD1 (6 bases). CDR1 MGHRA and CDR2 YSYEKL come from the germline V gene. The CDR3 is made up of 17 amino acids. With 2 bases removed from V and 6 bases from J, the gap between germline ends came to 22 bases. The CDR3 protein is CASSQPTATGIQNGYTF. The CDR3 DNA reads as TGCGCCAGCAGCCAACCGACAGCCACAGGGATCCAGAATGGCTACACCTTC.

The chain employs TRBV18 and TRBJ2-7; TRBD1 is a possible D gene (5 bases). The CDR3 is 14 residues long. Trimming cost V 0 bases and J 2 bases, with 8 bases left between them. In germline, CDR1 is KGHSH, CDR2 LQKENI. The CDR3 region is CASSPPNRPYEQYF. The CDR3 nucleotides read TGTGCCAGCTCACCACCCAACAGGCCCTACGAGCAGTACTTC.